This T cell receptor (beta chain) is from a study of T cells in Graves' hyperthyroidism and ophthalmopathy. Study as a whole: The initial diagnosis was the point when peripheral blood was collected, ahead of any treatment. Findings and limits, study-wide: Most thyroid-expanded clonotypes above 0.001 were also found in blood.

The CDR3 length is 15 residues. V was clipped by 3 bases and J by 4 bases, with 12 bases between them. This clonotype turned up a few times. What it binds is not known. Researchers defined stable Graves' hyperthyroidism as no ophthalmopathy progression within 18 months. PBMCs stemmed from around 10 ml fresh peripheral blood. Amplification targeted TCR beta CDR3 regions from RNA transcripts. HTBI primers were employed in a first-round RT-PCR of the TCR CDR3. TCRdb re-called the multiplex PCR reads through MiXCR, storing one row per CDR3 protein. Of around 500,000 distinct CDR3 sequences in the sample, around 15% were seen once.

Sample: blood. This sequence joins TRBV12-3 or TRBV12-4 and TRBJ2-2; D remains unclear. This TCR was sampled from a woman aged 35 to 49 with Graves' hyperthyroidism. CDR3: CASSLASLGTGELFF. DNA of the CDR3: TGTGCCAGCAGTTTGGCCAGCCTCGGCACCGGGGAGCTGTTTTTT.